This T cell receptor (beta chain) was found in a study of cytomegalovirus exposure and HLA in healthy donors. Every donor was a healthy person donating bone marrow. Nominal health characterized the donors when sampled, though unrecorded immune exposures were likely. This clone has a handful of counts. PCR primers comprised 60 Vbeta and 13 Jbeta primers. Produced via immunoSEQ multiplex PCR; TCRdb's table is partial and in-frame only. The sample yields under 200,000 clones, about four fifths seen once. The CDR3 is made up of 15 amino acids. CDR1 and CDR2 from the germline V gene are SGHNT and YYREEE (reference sequence). Trimming pared 10 bases from V and 4 bases from J, leaving 22 bases between.

Sequenced: PBMCs. This TCR was sampled from a woman in her 30s in good health and CMV-seropositive. This chain links TRBV5-4 with TRBJ2-3; tentative D call: TRBD2 (6 bases). The CDR3 protein is CAVWAGYGGSDTQYF. CDR3 bases: TGTGCCGTTTGGGCAGGGTACGGGGGTTCAGATACGCAGTATTTT.